This T cell receptor beta chain was profiled in a study of cytomegalovirus exposure and HLA in healthy donors. Turning to the study itself: In an early release, HLA-typed donors contributed some 80 million unique TCR sequences.

Germline-derived CDR1 and CDR2 are SGDLS and YYNGEE. V was shortened by 0 bases and J by 1 base, with 8 bases between the two germline ends. The CDR3 loop spans 14 amino acids. The study, taken as a whole, reports: The authors listed 164 TCR beta chains as cytomegalovirus-associated. Only CMV serostatus was available as immune exposure information.

Amplification used 60 Vbeta primers and 13 Jbeta primers. Profiling relied on immunoSEQ multiplex PCR, and the TCRdb table lists in-frame clones only, not all of them. The sample data list more than 100,000 clones. A note on this clone: Its specificity is unknown.

Everyone who donated was a healthy bone marrow donor. The specimen was PBMCs. This receptor was obtained from a middle-aged woman in good health and CMV-seronegative. V and J are TRBV9 and TRBJ2-7; D call uncertain. CDR3 protein: CASSVDPTSYEQYF. In nucleotides, the CDR3 is TGTGCCAGCAGCGTAGACCCCACTTCCTACGAGCAGTACTTC.